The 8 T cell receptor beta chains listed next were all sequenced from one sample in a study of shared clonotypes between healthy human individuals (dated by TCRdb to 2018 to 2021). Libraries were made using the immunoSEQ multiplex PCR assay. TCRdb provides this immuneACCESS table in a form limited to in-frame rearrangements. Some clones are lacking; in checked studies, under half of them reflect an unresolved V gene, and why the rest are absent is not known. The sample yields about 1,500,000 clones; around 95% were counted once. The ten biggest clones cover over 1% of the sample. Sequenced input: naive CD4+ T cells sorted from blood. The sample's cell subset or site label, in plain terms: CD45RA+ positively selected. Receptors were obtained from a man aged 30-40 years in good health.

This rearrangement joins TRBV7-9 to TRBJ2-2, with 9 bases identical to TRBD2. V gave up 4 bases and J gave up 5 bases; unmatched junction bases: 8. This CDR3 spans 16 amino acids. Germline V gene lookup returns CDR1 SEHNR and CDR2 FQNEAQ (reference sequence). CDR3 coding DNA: TGTGCCAGCAGCTCAATTAGCGGGAGTATTACCGGGGAGCTGTTTTTT. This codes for CASSSISGSITGELFF.

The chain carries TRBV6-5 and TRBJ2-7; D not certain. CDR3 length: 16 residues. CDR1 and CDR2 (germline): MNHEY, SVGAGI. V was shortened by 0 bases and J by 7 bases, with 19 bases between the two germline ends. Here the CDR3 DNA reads TGTGCCAGCAGTTACTCGAGCAGTCCTACTATTGGAGAGCAGTACTTC. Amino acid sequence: CASSYSSSPTIGEQYF.

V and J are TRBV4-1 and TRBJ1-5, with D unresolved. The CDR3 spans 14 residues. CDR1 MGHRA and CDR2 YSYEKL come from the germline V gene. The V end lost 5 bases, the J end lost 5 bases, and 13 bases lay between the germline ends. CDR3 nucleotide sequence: TGCGCCAGCAGCGCCAAGGGAATTCATCAGCCCCAGCATTTT. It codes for CASSAKGIHQPQHF.

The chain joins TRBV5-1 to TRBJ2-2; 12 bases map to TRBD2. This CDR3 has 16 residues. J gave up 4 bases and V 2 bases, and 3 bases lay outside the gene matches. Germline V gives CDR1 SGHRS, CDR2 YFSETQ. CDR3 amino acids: CASSFSTSGGTGELFF. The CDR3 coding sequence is TGCGCCAGCAGCTTCTCGACTAGCGGGGGCACCGGGGAGCTGTTTTTT.

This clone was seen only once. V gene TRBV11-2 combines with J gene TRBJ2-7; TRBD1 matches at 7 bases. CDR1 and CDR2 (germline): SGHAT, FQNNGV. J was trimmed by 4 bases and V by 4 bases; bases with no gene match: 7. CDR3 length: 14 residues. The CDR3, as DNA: TGTGCCAGCAGCTCCACCGGGACAGAATACGAGCAGTACTTC. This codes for CASSSTGTEYEQYF. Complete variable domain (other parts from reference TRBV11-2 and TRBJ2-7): EAGVAQSPRYKIIEKRQSVAFWCNPISGHATLYWYQQILGQGPKLLIQFQNNGVVDDSQLPKDRFSAERLKGVDSTLKIQPAKLEDSAVYLCASSSTGTEYEQYFGPGTRLTVT.

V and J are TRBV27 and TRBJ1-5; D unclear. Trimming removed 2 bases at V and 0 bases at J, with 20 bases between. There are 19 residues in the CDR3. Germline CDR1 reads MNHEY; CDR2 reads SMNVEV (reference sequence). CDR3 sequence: CASSLISGTPLYSNQPQHF. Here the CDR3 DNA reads TGTGCCAGCAGTTTAATAAGTGGCACCCCACTTTATAGCAATCAGCCCCAGCATTTT.

Here the CDR3 reads CASSSKPGGAYYEQYF. As DNA, the CDR3 is TGCGCCAGCAGCTCCAAACCAGGGGGCGCCTACTACGAGCAGTACTTC. The rearrangement links TRBV5-1 to TRBJ2-7; TRBD1 matches 8 bases. The V segment lost 3 bases and the J segment 3 bases; nucleotides outside the gene matches: 11. There are 16 residues in the CDR3. Germline V gene lookup returns CDR1 SGHRS and CDR2 YFSETQ.

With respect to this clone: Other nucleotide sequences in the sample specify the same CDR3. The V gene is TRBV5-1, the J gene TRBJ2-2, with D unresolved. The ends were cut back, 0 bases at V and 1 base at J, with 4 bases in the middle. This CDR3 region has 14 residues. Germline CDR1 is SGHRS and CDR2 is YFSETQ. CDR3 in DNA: TGCGCCAGCAGCTTGGATCAGAACACCGGGGAGCTGTTTTTT. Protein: CASSLDQNTGELFF.